This entry describes one TCR beta chain. Its antigen is still unknown. V was clipped by 4 bases and J by 0 bases, with 12 bases between them. The CDR3 length is 16 residues. Per germline, CDR1 SGHTA and CDR2 FQGNSA. Primers: 60 Vbeta forward and 13 Jbeta reverse. TCRdb's copy holds only in-frame clones and misses some; the assay was immunoSEQ multiplex PCR. Among about 110,000 clones, about 70% were seen once, and the ten largest hold approximately 3.8%. This entry is derived from a study of cytomegalovirus exposure and HLA in healthy donors. Study outcomes and limitations: As a later analysis showed, a missense DCLRE1C variant was linked to trimming of TCR beta V- and J-genes.

The V call is TRBV7-2, the J call TRBJ2-2; perhaps TRBD2 as D (5 bases). The sample consisted of PBMCs. This receptor was taken from a woman aged 40 to 50 in good health and CMV-seronegative. DNA of the CDR3: TGTGCCAGCAGCTCCTACCTCGGGACGAACACCGGGGAGCTGTTTTTT. The encoded protein is CASSSYLGTNTGELFF.